The 4 T cell receptor beta chains below were found in one sample sequenced in a study of OX40 agonist ivuxolimab in advanced cancers. Libraries were prepared through the immunoSEQ multiplex PCR assay. Here the immuneACCESS table is served through TCRdb, limited to in-frame sequences with V and J called. Missing clones are a known gap in these copies; in checked studies unresolved V genes cover under half, and the rest lacks a known reason. The sample table records about 70,000 clones; around 94% of these occur just once. Of the sample, 4.8% falls within the top ten clones. The sequenced sample was CD4+ or CD8+ T cells sorted from blood, obtained in a trial of the OX40 agonist ivuxolimab. These receptors were obtained from an adult with an advanced solid tumor such as melanoma, head and neck, liver or kidney cancer.

J is TRBJ2-2 and V is TRBV6-1; 7 bases map to TRBD1. Germline V gene lookup returns CDR1 MNHNS and CDR2 SASEGT. V trimming: 10 bases; J trimming: 1 base; junction bases outside the gene matches: 9. The CDR3 consists of 15 residues. In nucleotides, the CDR3 is TGTGCCACACCTAGGGGACAGAGGAACACCGGGGAGCTGTTTTTT. Its translation: CATPRGQRNTGELFF.

This clone was observed once. The chain couples TRBV27 to TRBJ2-7, with 7 bases aligning to TRBD1. This CDR3 is built from 13 residues. V trimming: 7 bases; J trimming: 0 bases; junction bases outside the gene matches: 3. CDR1 is MNHEY and CDR2 is SMNVEV in the germline V gene (reference sequence). The DNA for the CDR3 is TGTGCCAGCACCCAGGGGGACTCCTACGAGCAGTACTTC. Encoded protein: CASTQGDSYEQYF.

This chain connects TRBV7-9 to TRBJ2-7; no clear D gene. V lost 0 bases to trimming and J lost 9 bases, with 18 bases between them. The CDR3 is made up of 15 amino acids. Germline-derived CDR1 and CDR2 are SEHNR and FQNEAQ (reference sequence). The CDR3 reads CASSLAVTERLGQYF. CDR3 in DNA: TGTGCCAGCAGCTTAGCGGTGACGGAGCGTCTGGGGCAGTACTTC.

This rearrangement joins TRBV6-5 to TRBJ2-7, with D uncertain. CDR3 length: 11 residues. Germline V CDR1 and CDR2: MNHEY, SVGAGI. V dropped 5 bases and J dropped 9 bases, with 11 bases sitting between them. The CDR3 here is CASSTRTGQYF. CDR3 coding DNA: TGTGCCAGCAGTACCCGGACGGGGCAGTACTTC.